These 5 T cell receptor beta chains were all obtained from the same sample, sequenced in a study of radiotherapy plus CTLA-4 blockade in lung cancer. Profiled with immunoSEQ multiplex PCR; TCRdb holds only in-frame clones, not every one. In the table there are 35,000 to 50,000 clones, approximately 73% of which are singletons. This specimen consisted of peripheral blood, obtained from a patient treated with radiotherapy plus ipilimumab. Receptors were obtained from a human donor with non-small cell lung cancer who had a complete response to radiotherapy plus ipilimumab.

The chain joins TRBV11-2 to TRBJ2-1; TRBD1 agrees at 10 bases. Germline CDR1 SGHAT, CDR2 FQNNGV. The CDR3 covers 15 residues. Trimming cost V 2 bases and J 3 bases; bases outside gene matches: 1. CDR3 residues: CASSLWTGGYNEQFF. The CDR3, as DNA: TGTGCCAGCAGCTTATGGACAGGGGGCTACAATGAGCAGTTCTTC.

By its share, this clone is medium-sized. This sequence joins TRBV6-1 and TRBJ2-5; 8 bases agree with TRBD2. There are 16 residues in the CDR3. V shed 3 bases and J 0 bases; nucleotides not matched to a gene: 6. CDR1 and CDR2 from the germline V gene are MNHNS and SASEGT. The CDR3 DNA reads as TGTGCCAGCAGTGACGTACTAGCGGTGAACCAAGAGACCCAGTACTTC. The encoded protein is CASSDVLAVNQETQYF.

V gene TRBV19 combines with J gene TRBJ1-5; D is perhaps TRBD1 (5 bases). Germline CDR1 LNHDA, CDR2 SQIVND (reference sequence). The length of the CDR3 is 13 residues. Trimming removed 7 bases at V and 1 base at J, with 8 bases between. The CDR3 bases are TGTGCCAGTAAGGACATCAGCAATCAGCCCCAGCATTTT. Amino acid sequence: CASKDISNQPQHF.

Worth noting for this clone: One junction end does not reproduce the germline sequence, and a read error may be involved. The chain couples TRBV4-1 to TRBJ2-1, with D unresolved. The CDR3 has 15 amino acids. Germline values: CDR1 MGHRA, CDR2 YSYEKL. CDR3 bases: TGCACCAGCAGCCAACTGGCGACTCGCTACAATGAGCAGTTCTTC. Protein sequence: CTSSQLATRYNEQFF.

This clone showed up just once. V and J are TRBV4-1 and TRBJ2-1; D not certain. CDR1 and CDR2 (germline): MGHRA, YSYEKL. The CDR3 has 14 residues. V was shortened by 0 bases and J by 9 bases, with 12 bases between the two germline ends. As DNA, the CDR3 is TGCGCCAGCAGCCAAGATCTGTCCGGCGGTGAGCAGTTCTTC. Encoded protein: CASSQDLSGGEQFF.